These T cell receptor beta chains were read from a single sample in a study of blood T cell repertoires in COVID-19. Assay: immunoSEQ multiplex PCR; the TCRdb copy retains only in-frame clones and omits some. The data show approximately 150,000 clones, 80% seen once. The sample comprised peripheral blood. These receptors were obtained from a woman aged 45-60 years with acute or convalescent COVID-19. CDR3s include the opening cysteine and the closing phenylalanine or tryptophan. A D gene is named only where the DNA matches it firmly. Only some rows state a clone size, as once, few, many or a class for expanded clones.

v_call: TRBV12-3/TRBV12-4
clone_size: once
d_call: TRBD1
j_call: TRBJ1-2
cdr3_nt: TGTGCCAGCAGCGGGACAGGGGAAGGCTACACCTTC
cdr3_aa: CASSGTGEGYTF

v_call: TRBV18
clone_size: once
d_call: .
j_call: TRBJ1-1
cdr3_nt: TGTGCCAGCTCGCCTGTCAGGGACACTGAAGCTTTCTTT
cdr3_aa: CASSPVRDTEAFF

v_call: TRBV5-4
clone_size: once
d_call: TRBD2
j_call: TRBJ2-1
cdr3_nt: TGTGCCAGCAGCTTGGGCCTAGCGGTAACCTACAATGAGCAGTTCTTC
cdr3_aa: CASSLGLAVTYNEQFF

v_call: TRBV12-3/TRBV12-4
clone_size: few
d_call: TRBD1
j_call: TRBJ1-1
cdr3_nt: TGTGCCAGCAGCGCATTACAGGGGTCTGAAGCTTTCTTT
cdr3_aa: CASSALQGSEAFF

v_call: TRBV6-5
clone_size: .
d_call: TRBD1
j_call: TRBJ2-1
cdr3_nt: TGTGCCAGCAGGAAAGGGGGCAATTCCTACAATGAGCAGTTCTTC
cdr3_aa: CASRKGGNSYNEQFF

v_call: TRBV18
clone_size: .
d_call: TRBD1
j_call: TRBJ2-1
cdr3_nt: TGTGCCAGCTCACCGCGGACAGGGTCTGACAATGAGCAGTTCTTC
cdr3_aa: CASSPRTGSDNEQFF

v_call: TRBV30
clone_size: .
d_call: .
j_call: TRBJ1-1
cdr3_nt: TGTGCCTGGAGTCCCGGGGGGGACACTGAAGCTTTCTTT
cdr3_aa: CAWSPGGDTEAFF

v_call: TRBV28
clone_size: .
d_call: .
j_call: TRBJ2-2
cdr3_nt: TGTGCCAGCAGGCTTTACAGGGACACCGGGGAGCTGTTTTTT
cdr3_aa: CASRLYRDTGELFF

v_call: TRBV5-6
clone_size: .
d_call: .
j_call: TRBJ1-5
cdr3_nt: TGTGCCAGCAGCTTGGGGCCAGGGCCTAATCAGCCCCAGCATTTT
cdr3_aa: CASSLGPGPNQPQHF

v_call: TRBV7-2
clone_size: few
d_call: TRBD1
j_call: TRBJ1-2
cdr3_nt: TGTGCCAGCAGCTCCAACCGACAGGGGGCGCATGGTAACTATGGCTACACCTTC
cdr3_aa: CASSSNRQGAHGNYGYTF

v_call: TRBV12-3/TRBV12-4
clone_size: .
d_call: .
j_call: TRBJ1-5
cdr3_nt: TGTGCCAGCAGTTCGTTGTATCAGCCCCAGCATTTT
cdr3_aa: CASSSLYQPQHF

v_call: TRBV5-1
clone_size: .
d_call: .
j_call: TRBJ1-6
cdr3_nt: TGCGCCAGCAGCTTGGAGGCGGTCGAGTCAACACCCCTCCACTTT
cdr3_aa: CASSLEAVESTPLHF

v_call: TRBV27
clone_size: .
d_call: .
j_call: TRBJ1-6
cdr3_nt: TGTGCCAGCACCCAGGGAAGAGCAACATCACCCCTCCACTTT
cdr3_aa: CASTQGRATSPLHF

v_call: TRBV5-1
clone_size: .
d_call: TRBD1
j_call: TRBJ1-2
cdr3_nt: TGCGCCAGCAGCTTCGAGGCAGGGGGCCATGGCTACACCTTC
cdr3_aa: CASSFEAGGHGYTF

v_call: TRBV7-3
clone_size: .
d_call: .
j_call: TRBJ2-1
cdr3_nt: TGTGCCAGCAGCCCCCAACAGGGAACTGAGCAGTTCTTC
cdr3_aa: CASSPQQGTEQFF

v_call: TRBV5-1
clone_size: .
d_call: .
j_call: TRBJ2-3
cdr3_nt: TGCGCCAGCAGCTTGGAAAGGGGCCCAGATACGCAGTATTTT
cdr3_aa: CASSLERGPDTQYF